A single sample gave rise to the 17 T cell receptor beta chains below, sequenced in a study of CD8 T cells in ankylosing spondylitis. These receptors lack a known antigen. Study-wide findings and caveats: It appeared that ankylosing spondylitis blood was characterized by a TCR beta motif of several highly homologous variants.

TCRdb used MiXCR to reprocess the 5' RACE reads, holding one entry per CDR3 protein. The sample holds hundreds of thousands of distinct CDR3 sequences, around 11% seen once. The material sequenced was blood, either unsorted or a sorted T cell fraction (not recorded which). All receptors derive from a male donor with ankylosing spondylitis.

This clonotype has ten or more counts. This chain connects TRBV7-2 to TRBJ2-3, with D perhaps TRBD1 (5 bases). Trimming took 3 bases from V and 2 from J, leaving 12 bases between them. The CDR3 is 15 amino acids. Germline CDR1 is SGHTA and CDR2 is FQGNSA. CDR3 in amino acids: CASSFLGADTDTQYF. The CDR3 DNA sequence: TGTGCCAGCAGCTTTCTTGGGGCCGACACAGATACGCAGTATTTT.

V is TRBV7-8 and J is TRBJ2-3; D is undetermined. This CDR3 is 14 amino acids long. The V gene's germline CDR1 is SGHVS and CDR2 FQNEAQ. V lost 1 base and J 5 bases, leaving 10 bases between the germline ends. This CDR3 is CASSLVLSLDTQYF. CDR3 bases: TGTGCCAGCAGCTTAGTTCTTTCCTTAGATACGCAGTATTTT.

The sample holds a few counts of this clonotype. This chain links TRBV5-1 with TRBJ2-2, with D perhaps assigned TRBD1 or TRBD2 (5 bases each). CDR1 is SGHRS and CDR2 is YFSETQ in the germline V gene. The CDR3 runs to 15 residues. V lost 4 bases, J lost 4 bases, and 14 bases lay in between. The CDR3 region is CASSTPGTLTGELFF. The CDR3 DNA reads TGCGCCAGCAGCACCCCGGGGACCCTCACCGGGGAGCTGTTTTTT. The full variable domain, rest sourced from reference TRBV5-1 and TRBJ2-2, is KAGVTQTPRYLIKTRGQQVTLSCSPISGHRSVSWYQQTPGQGLQFLFEYFSETQRNKGNFPGRFSGRQFSNSRSEMNVSTLELGDSALYLCASSTPGTLTGELFFGEGSRLTVL.

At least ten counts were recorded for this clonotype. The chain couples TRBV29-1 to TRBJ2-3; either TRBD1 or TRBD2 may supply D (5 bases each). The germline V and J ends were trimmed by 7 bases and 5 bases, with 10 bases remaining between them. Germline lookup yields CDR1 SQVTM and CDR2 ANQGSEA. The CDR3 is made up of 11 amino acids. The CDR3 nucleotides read TGCAGCGGGGGACCCCGAGATACGCAGTATTTT. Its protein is CSGGPRDTQYF.

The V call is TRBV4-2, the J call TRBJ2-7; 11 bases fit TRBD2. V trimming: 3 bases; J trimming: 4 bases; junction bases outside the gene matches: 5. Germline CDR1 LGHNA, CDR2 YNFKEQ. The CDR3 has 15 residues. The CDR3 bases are TGTGCCAGCAGCCAGGAACTAGCGGGAGTTTACGAGCAGTACTTC. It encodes CASSQELAGVYEQYF.

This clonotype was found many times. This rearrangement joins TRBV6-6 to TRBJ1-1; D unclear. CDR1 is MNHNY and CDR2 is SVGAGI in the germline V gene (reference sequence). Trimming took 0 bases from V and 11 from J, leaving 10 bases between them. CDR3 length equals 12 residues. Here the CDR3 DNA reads TGTGCCAGCAGTTACTCCCTCGACGGGGCTTTCTTT. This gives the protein CASSYSLDGAFF.

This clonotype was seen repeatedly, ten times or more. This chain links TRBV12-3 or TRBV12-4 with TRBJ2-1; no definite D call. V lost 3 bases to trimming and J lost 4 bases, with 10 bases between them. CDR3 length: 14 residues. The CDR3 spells CASSLRQTYNEQFF. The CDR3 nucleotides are TGTGCCAGCAGTTTGAGGCAGACTTACAATGAGCAGTTCTTC.

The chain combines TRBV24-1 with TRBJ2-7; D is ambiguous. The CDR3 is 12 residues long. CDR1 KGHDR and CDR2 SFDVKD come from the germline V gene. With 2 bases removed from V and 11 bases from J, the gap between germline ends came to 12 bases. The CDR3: CATSDYRGEEYF. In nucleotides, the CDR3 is TGTGCCACCAGTGATTATCGAGGAGAAGAGTACTTC.

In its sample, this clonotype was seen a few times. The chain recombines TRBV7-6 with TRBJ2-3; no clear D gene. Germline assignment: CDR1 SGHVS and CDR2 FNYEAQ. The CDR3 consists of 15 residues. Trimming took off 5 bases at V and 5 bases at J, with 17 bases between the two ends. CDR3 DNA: TGTGCCAGCAGCCTCAGGCCCAGAAGAGGAGATACGCAGTATTTT. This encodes CASSLRPRRGDTQYF.

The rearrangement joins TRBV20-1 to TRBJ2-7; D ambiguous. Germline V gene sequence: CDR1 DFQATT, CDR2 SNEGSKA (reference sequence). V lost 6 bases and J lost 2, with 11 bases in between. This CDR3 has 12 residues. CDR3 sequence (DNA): TGCAGTGCCCCTCGGGCTGCCTACGAGCAGTACTTC. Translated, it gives CSAPRAAYEQYF.

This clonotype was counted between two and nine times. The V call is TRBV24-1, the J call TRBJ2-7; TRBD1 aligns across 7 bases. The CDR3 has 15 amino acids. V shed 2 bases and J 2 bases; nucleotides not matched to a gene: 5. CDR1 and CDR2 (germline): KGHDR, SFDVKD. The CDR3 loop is CATSDSRTGAYEQYF. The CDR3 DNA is TGTGCCACCAGTGATTCGAGGACAGGCGCCTACGAGCAGTACTTC.

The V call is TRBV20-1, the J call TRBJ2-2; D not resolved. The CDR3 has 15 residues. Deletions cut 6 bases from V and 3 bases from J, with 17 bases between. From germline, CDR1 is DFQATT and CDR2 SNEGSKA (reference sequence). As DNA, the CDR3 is TGCAGTGCCAAAAAAGGTGCGCTGCACACCGGGGAGCTGTTTTTT. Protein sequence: CSAKKGALHTGELFF.

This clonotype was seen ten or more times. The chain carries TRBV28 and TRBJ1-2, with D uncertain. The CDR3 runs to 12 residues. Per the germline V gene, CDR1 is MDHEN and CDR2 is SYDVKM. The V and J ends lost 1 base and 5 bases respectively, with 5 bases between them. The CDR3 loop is CASSLFLYGYTF. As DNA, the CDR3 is TGTGCCAGCAGTTTATTCCTTTATGGCTACACCTTC.

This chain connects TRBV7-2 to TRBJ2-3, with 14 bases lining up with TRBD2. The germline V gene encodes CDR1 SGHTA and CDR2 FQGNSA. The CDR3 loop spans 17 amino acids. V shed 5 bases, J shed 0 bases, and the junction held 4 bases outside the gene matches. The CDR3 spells CASSRRLAGGSTDTQYF. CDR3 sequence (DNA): TGTGCCAGCAGCCGACGACTAGCGGGGGGGAGCACAGATACGCAGTATTTT.

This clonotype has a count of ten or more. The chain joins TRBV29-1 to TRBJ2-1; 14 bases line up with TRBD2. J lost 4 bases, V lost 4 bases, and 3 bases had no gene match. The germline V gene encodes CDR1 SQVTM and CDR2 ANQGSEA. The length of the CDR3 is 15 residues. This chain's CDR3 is CSVVGTSGSYNEQFF. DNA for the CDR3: TGCAGCGTTGTCGGGACTAGCGGGAGTTACAATGAGCAGTTCTTC.

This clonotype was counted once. The CDR3 is CASSPHGSGEDNEQFF. The DNA for the CDR3 is TGTGCCAGCTCACCTCACGGATCCGGGGAAGACAATGAGCAGTTCTTC. J is TRBJ2-1 and V is TRBV18; a weak D match, TRBD2 (5 bases). V lost 3 bases and J 5 bases, leaving 17 bases between the germline ends. The CDR3 runs to 16 residues. Germline CDR1 reads KGHSH; CDR2 reads LQKENI.

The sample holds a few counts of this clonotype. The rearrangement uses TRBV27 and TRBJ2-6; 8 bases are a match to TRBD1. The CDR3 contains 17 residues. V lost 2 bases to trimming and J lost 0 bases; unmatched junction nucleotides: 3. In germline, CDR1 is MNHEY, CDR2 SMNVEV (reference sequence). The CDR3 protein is CASSLGQGVSGANVLTF. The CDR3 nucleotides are TGTGCCAGCAGTTTAGGACAGGGAGTCTCTGGGGCCAACGTCCTGACTTTC.